These 8 T cell receptor beta chains originate from one sample sequenced in a study of CD8+ T cells in alopecia areata. Extracted RNA was reverse transcribed into cDNA, the sequencing template. Using immunoSEQ multiplex PCR, the repertoire was profiled, and TCRdb retains in-frame clones only, with some absent. Of about 74,000 clones in the sample, 25% to 35% were seen once. Treatment indicated: oral pan-JAK inhibitor, 5-10 mg twice daily. Specimen: CD8+ T cells sorted from blood, collected at week 4, from a patient treated with tofacitinib. The receptors shown here come from a human donor with alopecia areata.

By share, this clone counts as medium-sized. The same CDR3 arises from other DNA sequences in this sample as well. V usage is TRBV9 and J usage is TRBJ2-1; D is ambiguous. The CDR3 runs 15 residues. Trimming left V 0 bases short and J 0 bases short, with 7 bases between. Germline-derived CDR1 and CDR2 are SGDLS and YYNGEE. CDR3 in DNA: TGTGCCAGCAGCGTAGAGGCAGACTCCTACAATGAGCAGTTCTTC. It is translated as CASSVEADSYNEQFF.

The chain uses TRBV6-6 and TRBJ1-4; perhaps TRBD1 as D (5 bases). The CDR3 runs 11 residues. Deletions cut 6 bases from V and 16 bases from J, with 15 bases between. From germline, CDR1 is MNHNY and CDR2 SVGAGI (reference sequence). CDR3 in amino acids: CASSSPGIPFF. CDR3 nucleotides: TGTGCCAGCAGCTCACCAGGGATCCCGTTTTTT.

This clone was seen a few times. The chain has TRBV29-1 and TRBJ2-3, with TRBD2 matching over 14 bases. The CDR3 has 18 amino acids. Germline V gene lookup returns CDR1 SQVTM and CDR2 ANQGSEA. V was clipped by 6 bases and J by 8 bases; unmatched bases: 19. In nucleotides, the CDR3 is TGCAGCGTCGCGACTAGCGGGAGGGCCGGTGCCCCTGTTGGTACGCAGTATTTT. It translates to CSVATSGRAGAPVGTQYF.

This chain links TRBV13 with TRBJ2-7, with 9 bases identical to TRBD1. With 5 bases clipped from V and 3 bases from J, the junction kept 8 bases outside the gene matches. The CDR3 spans 15 residues. The V gene's germline CDR1 is PRHDT and CDR2 FYEKMQ (reference sequence). The CDR3 sequence: CASSQRGQGFYEQYF. CDR3 nucleotide sequence: TGTGCCAGCAGCCAACGAGGACAGGGGTTCTACGAGCAGTACTTC.

This chain joins TRBV29-1 and TRBJ2-5, with a tentative D call TRBD1 (5 bases). This CDR3 is 13 amino acids long. Germline V CDR1 and CDR2: SQVTM, ANQGSEA. Trimming pared 4 bases from V and 2 bases from J, leaving 11 bases between. As DNA, the CDR3 is TGCAGCGTTGTCAGGGATAGACAAGAGACCCAGTACTTC. It yields the protein CSVVRDRQETQYF. Full variable domain (rest looked up from reference TRBV29-1 and TRBJ2-5): SAVISQKPSRDICQRGTSLTIQCQVDSQVTMMFWYRQQPGQSLTLIATANQGSEATYESGFVIDKFPISRPNLTFSTLTVSNMSPEDSSIYLCSVVRDRQETQYFGPGTRLLVL.

The V and J genes are TRBV11-2 and TRBJ2-1, with D perhaps matching TRBD2 (6 bases). This CDR3 is built from 15 residues. Germline CDR1 reads SGHAT; CDR2 reads FQNNGV. V was clipped by 3 bases and J by 4 bases, with 13 bases between them. CDR3 coding DNA: TGTGCCAGCAGCTTCTCCGGGACTGGATACAATGAGCAGTTCTTC. Residues: CASSFSGTGYNEQFF.

V gene TRBV4-1 combines with J gene TRBJ2-1; either TRBD1 or TRBD2 may fit D (5 bases each). The CDR3 contains 15 residues. From germline, CDR1 is MGHRA and CDR2 YSYEKL. V lost 0 bases to trimming and J lost 6 bases, with 12 bases between them. CDR3 sequence reads: CASSQDGTGANEQFF. The CDR3 nucleotides read TGCGCCAGCAGCCAAGATGGGACCGGGGCCAATGAGCAGTTCTTC.

This clone showed up just a few times. The chain combines TRBV30 with TRBJ2-2, with D maybe TRBD2 (5 bases). The CDR3 length is 12 residues. Trimming cost V 4 bases and J 4 bases, with 7 bases left between them. Germline CDR1 reads GTSNPN; CDR2 reads SVGIG (reference sequence). CDR3 residues: CAWKRVTGELFF. The CDR3 DNA is TGTGCCTGGAAGAGGGTCACCGGGGAGCTGTTTTTT.